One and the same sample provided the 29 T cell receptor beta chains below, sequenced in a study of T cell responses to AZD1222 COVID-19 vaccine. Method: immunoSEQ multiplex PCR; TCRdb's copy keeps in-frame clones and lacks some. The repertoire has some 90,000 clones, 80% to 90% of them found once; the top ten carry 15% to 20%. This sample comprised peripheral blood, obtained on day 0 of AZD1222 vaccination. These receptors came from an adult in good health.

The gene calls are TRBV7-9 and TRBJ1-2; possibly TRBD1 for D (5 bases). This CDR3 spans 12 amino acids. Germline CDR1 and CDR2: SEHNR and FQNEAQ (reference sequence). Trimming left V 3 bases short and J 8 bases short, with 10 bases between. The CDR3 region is CASSFGQVGYTF. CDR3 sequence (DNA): TGTGCCAGCAGCTTCGGACAAGTGGGCTACACCTTC.

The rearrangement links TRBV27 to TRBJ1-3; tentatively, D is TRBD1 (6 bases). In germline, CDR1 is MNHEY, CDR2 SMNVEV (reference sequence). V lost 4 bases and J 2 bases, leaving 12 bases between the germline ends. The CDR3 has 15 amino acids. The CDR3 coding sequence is TGTGCCAGCAGTTCCGACCACAGGGCTGGAAACACCATATATTTT. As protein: CASSSDHRAGNTIYF.

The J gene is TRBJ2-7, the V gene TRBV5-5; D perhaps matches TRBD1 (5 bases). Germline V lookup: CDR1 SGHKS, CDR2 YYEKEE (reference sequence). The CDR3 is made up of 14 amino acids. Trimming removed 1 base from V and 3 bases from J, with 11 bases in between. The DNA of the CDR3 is TGTGCCAGCAGCTTGTGGCAGGGTGACTACGAGCAGTACTTC. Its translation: CASSLWQGDYEQYF.

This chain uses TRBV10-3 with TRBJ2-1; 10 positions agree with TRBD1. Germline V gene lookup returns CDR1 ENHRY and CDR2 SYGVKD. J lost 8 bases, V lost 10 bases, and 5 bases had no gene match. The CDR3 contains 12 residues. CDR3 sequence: CATRGTGDEQFF. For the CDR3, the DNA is TGTGCCACCCGGGGGACAGGGGATGAGCAGTTCTTC.

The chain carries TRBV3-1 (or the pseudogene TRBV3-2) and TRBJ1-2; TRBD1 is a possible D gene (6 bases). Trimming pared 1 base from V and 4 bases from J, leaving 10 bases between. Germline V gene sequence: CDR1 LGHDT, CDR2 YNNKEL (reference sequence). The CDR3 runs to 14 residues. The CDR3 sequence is CASSQVGGAYGYTF. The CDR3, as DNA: TGTGCCAGCAGCCAAGTAGGGGGGGCCTATGGCTACACCTTC.

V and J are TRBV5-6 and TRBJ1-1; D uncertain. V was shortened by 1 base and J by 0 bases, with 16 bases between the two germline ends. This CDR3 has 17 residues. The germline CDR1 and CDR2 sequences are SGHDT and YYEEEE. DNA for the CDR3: TGTGCCAGCAGCTTGTTCCAGGTAGGAACACTGAACACTGAAGCTTTCTTT. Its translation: CASSLFQVGTLNTEAFF.

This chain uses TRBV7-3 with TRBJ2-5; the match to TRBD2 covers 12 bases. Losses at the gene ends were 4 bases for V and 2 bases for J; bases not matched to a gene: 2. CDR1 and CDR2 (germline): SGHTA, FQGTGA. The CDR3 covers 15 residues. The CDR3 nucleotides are TGTGCCAGCAGCTCCGGACTAGCGGGGCAAGAGACCCAGTACTTC. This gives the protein CASSSGLAGQETQYF.

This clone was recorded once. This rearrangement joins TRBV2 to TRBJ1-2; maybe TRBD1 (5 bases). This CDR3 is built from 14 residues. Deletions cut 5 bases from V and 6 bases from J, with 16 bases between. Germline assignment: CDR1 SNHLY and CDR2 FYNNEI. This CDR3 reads CASSPWGLINGYTF. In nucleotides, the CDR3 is TGTGCCAGCAGTCCCTGGGGGTTGATAAATGGCTACACCTTC.

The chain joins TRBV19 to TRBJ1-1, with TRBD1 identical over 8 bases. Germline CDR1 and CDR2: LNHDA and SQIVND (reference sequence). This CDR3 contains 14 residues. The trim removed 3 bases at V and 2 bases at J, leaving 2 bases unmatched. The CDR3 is CASSMDRVNTEAFF. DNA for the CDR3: TGTGCCAGTAGTATGGACAGGGTAAACACTGAAGCTTTCTTT. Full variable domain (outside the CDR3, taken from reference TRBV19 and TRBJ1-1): DGGITQSPKYLFRKEGQNVTLSCEQNLNHDAMYWYRQDPGQGLRLIYYSQIVNDFQKGDIAEGYSVSREKKESFPLTVTSAQKNPTAFYLCASSMDRVNTEAFFGQGTRLTVV.

The CDR3 sequence: CASSLTGELFF. CDR3 sequence (DNA): TGTGCCAGCAGTTTAACCGGGGAGCTGTTTTTT. The chain joins TRBV28 to TRBJ2-2; D remains ambiguous. Germline loops: CDR1 MDHEN, CDR2 SYDVKM. This CDR3 spans 11 amino acids. Trimming took off 2 bases at V and 5 bases at J, with 0 bases between the two ends.

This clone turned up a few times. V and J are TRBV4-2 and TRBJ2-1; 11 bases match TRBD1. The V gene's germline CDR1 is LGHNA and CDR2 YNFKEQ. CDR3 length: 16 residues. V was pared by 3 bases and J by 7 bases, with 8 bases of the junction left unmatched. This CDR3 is CASSQRTGGGENEQFF. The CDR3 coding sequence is TGTGCCAGCAGCCAGCGGACAGGGGGCGGCGAGAATGAGCAGTTCTTC.

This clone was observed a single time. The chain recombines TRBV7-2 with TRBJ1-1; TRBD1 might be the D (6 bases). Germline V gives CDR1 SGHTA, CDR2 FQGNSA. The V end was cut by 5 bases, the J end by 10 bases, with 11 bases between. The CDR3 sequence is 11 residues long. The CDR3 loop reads CASSPGARAFF. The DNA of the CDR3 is TGTGCCAGCAGCCCGGGGGCTAGAGCTTTCTTT.

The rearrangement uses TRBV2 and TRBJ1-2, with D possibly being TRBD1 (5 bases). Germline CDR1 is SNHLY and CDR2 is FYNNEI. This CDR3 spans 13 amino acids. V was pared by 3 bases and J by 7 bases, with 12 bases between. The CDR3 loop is CASSDRDGSGYTF. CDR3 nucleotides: TGTGCCAGCAGTGACAGGGACGGATCTGGCTACACCTTC.

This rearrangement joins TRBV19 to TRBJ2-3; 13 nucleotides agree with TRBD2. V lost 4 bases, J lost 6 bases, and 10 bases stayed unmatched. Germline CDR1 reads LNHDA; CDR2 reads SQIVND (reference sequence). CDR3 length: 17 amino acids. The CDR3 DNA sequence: TGTGCCAGTAGTACCTTACTAGCGGGAGGGCCAGAGGATACGCAGTATTTT. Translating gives CASSTLLAGGPEDTQYF.

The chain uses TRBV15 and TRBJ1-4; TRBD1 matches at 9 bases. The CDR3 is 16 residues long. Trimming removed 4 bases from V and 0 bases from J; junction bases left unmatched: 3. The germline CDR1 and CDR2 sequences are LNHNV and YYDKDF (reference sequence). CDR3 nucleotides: TGTGCCACCAGCAAAAGACAGGGGGCAACTAATGAAAAACTGTTTTTT. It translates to CATSKRQGATNEKLFF. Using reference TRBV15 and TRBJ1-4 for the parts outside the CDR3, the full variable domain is DAMVIQNPRYQVTQFGKPVTLSCSQTLNHNVMYWYQQKSSQAPKLLFHYYDKDFNNEADTPDNFQSRRPNTSFCFLDIRSPGLGDTAMYLCATSKRQGATNEKLFFGSGTQLSVL.

The CDR3 DNA follows: TGCGCCAGCAGCCTTCGGACTAGCGGGATTAGCACAGATACGCAGTATTTT. Translating it yields CASSLRTSGISTDTQYF. This chain connects TRBV4-1 to TRBJ2-3, with TRBD2 matching 12 bases. In germline, CDR1 is MGHRA, CDR2 YSYEKL. The trim removed 4 bases at V and 0 bases at J, leaving 5 bases unmatched. CDR3 length: 17 residues.

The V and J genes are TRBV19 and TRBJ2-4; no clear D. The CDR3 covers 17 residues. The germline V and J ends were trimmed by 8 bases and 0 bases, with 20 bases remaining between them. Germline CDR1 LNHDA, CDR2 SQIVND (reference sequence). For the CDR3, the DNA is TGTGCCAGTTCTCCCATTGACTCAAAAGTAGCCAAAAACATTCAGTACTTC. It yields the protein CASSPIDSKVAKNIQYF.

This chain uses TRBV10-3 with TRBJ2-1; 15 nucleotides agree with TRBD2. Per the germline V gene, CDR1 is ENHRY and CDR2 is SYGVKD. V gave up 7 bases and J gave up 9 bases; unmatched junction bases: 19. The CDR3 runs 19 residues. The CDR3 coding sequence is TGTGCCATCAAAGGGCGGACTAGCGGGAGGGCCGGCGCTCTCGGTGAGCAGTTCTTC. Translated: CAIKGRTSGRAGALGEQFF.

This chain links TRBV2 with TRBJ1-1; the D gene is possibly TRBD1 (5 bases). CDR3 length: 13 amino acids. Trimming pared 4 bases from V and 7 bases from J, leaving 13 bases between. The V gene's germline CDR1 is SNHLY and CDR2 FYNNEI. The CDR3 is CASSAILDSEAFF. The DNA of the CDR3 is TGTGCCAGCAGTGCCATACTCGACAGTGAAGCTTTCTTT.

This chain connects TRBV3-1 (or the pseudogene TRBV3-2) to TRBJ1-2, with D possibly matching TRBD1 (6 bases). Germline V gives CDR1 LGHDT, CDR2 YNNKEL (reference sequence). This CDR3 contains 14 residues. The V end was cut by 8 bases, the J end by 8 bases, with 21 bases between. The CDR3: CASGSGDTIQGYTF. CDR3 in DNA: TGTGCCAGCGGCTCAGGGGACACCATCCAGGGCTACACCTTC.

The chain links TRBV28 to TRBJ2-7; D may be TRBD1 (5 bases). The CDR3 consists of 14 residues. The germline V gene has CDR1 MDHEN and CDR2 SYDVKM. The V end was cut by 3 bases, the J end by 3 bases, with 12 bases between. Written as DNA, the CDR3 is TGTGCCAGCAGTTTTAGTAGGGGTCACTACGAGCAGTACTTC. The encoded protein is CASSFSRGHYEQYF.

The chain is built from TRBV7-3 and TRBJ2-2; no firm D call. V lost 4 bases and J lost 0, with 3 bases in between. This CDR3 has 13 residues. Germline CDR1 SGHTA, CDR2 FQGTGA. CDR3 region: CASSSTNTGELFF. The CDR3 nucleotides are TGTGCCAGCAGCTCGACGAACACCGGGGAGCTGTTTTTT.

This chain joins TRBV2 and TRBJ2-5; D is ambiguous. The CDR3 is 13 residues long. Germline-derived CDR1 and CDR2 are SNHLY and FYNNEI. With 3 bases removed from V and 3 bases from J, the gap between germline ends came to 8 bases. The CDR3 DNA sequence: TGTGCCAGCAGTGAGGTTCGTAAAGAGACCCAGTACTTC. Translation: CASSEVRKETQYF.

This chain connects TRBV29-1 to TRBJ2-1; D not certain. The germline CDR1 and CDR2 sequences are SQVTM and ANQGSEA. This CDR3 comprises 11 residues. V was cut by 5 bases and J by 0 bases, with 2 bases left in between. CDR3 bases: TGCAGCGTTACCTCCTACAATGAGCAGTTCTTC. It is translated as CSVTSYNEQFF.

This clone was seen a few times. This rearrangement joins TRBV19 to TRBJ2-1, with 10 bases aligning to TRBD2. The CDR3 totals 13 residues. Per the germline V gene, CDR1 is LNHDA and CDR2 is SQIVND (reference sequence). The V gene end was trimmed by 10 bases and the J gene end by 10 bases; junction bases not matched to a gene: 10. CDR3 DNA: TGTGCCACCGCGGGACTAGCGACTGAGGAGCAGTTCTTC. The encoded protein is CATAGLATEEQFF.

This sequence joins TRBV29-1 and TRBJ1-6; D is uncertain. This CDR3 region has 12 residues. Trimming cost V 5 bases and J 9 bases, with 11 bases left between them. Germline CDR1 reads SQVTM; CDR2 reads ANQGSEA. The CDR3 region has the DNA TGCAGCGTTTCGGACCCGGGTTCACCCCTCCACTTT. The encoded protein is CSVSDPGSPLHF.

Here the CDR3 DNA reads TGTGCCAGCAGCCGGACTAGCGGGAGGGCCCCGTTCTTC. Translation gives CASSRTSGRAPFF. The chain has TRBV6-5 and TRBJ2-1, with 15 bases identical to TRBD2. This CDR3 is built from 13 residues. J was trimmed by 15 bases and V by 6 bases; bases with no gene match: 6. From germline, CDR1 is MNHEY and CDR2 SVGAGI.

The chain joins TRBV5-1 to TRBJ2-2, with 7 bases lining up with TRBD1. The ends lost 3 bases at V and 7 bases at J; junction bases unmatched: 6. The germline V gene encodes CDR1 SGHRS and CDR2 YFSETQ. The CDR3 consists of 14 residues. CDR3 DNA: TGCGCCAGCAGCTCCGACAGGGTAATCGGGGAGCTGTTTTTT. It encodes CASSSDRVIGELFF.

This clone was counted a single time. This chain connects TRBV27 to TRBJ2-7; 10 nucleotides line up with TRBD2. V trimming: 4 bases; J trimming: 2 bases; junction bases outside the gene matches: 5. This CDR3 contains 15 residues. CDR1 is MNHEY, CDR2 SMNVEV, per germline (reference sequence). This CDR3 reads CASSYRLAGPYEQYF. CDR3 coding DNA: TGTGCCAGCAGTTATCGACTAGCGGGCCCCTACGAGCAGTACTTC.